A selection of T cell receptor beta chains follows, all from one sample in a study of blood T cell repertoires in COVID-19. Method: immunoSEQ multiplex PCR; TCRdb's copy keeps in-frame clones and lacks some. The table records 100,000 to 150,000 clones, approximately 71% of them present only once. Sequencing was carried out using peripheral blood. These receptors all come from a woman in her 70s with acute or convalescent COVID-19. CDR3s include the opening cysteine and the closing phenylalanine or tryptophan. A D gene is named only where the DNA matches it firmly. Clone size appears in some rows only: once, few, many, or a class for an expanded clone.

abundance	v_gene	d_gene	j_gene	CDR3aa	CDR3nt
NA	TRBV29-1	TRBD1	TRBJ2-1	CSVRGQGDNEQFF	TGCAGCGTTCGGGGACAGGGGGACAATGAGCAGTTCTTC
NA	TRBV28	TRBD2	TRBJ2-2	CASSRAGGGTGELFF	TGTGCCAGCAGTAGAGCGGGAGGGGGCACCGGGGAGCTGTTTTTT
NA	TRBV7-2	NA	TRBJ2-1	CASRRDSSFYNEQFF	TGTGCCAGCAGGCGGGACAGCAGCTTCTACAATGAGCAGTTCTTC
NA	TRBV7-9	TRBD1	TRBJ2-7	CASSFATGGVSYEQYF	TGTGCCAGCAGCTTCGCTACAGGGGGCGTCTCCTACGAGCAGTACTTC
NA	TRBV7-2	TRBD2	TRBJ2-5	CASSFRTSGGETQYF	TGTGCCAGCAGCTTTCGGACTAGCGGGGGGGAGACCCAGTACTTC
NA	TRBV19	TRBD1	TRBJ2-1	CASSTRGRSSYNEQFF	TGTGCCAGTAGTACCAGGGGGCGGTCCAGTTACAATGAGCAGTTCTTC
NA	TRBV7-3	TRBD2	TRBJ2-1	CASSLNAGGSYNEQFF	TGTGCCAGCAGCTTAAATGCGGGAGGTTCCTACAATGAGCAGTTCTTC
once	TRBV4-1	TRBD1	TRBJ1-5	CASSQDLTGANQPQHF	TGCGCCAGCAGCCAAGATCTCACAGGGGCCAATCAGCCCCAGCATTTT
NA	TRBV10-2	TRBD1	TRBJ1-2	CASSFGTGRGVGYTF	TGCGCCAGCAGCTTCGGGACAGGGCGAGGAGTTGGCTACACCTTC
NA	TRBV2	NA	TRBJ2-7	CASRSGSFYEQYF	TGTGCCAGCAGAAGCGGATCGTTCTACGAGCAGTACTTC
NA	TRBV10-3	NA	TRBJ1-6	CAISLQGLGGSPLHF	TGTGCCATCAGTCTACAAGGCCTGGGAGGCTCACCCCTCCACTTT
many	TRBV9	TRBD2	TRBJ2-2	CASSVAGGANTGELFF	TGTGCCAGCAGCGTAGCTGGGGGGGCGAACACCGGGGAGCTGTTTTTT
NA	TRBV4-3	NA	TRBJ1-1	CASSQGGATEAFF	TGCGCCAGCAGCCAAGGGGGAGCCACTGAAGCTTTCTTT
NA	TRBV5-6	TRBD1	TRBJ1-5	CASSSTGMKQPQHF	TGTGCCAGCAGCTCGACAGGGATGAAACAGCCCCAGCATTTT
NA	TRBV5-3	NA	TRBJ2-4	CATDVEGTYVAKNIQYF	TGTGCCACCGATGTTGAGGGGACTTATGTGGCCAAAAACATTCAGTACTTC
few	TRBV7-8	TRBD2	TRBJ2-1	CASSLSGRVRNEQFF	TGTGCCAGCAGCCTAAGCGGGAGAGTTAGGAATGAGCAGTTCTTC
once	TRBV7-9	NA	TRBJ1-5	CASSLGLNQPQHF	TGTGCCAGCAGCCTCGGACTAAATCAGCCCCAGCATTTT
NA	TRBV12-5	NA	TRBJ2-7	CASGLVHNSYEQYF	TGTGCTAGTGGTTTGGTGCACAACTCCTACGAGCAGTACTTC
NA	TRBV6-5	NA	TRBJ1-6	CASSREDGYNSPLHF	TGTGCCAGCAGCCGGGAGGACGGATATAATTCACCCCTCCACTTT
NA	TRBV7-9	NA	TRBJ1-4	CASSLGSGAGEKLFF	TGTGCCAGCAGCTTAGGGTCAGGGGCTGGTGAAAAACTGTTTTTT
NA	TRBV6-6	TRBD2	TRBJ2-5	CASSSLAGARQETQYF	TGTGCCAGCAGTTCCCTAGCGGGAGCCCGCCAAGAGACCCAGTACTTC
NA	TRBV5-5	NA	TRBJ1-4	CASSLQVEPGEKLFF	TGTGCCAGCAGCTTGCAGGTCGAACCGGGAGAAAAACTGTTTTTT
NA	TRBV9	NA	TRBJ1-4	CASSVTGMEKLFF	TGTGCCAGCAGCGTAACAGGGATGGAAAAACTGTTTTTT
NA	TRBV5-1	TRBD1	TRBJ1-4	CASSWGTGTEKLFF	TGCGCCAGCAGCTGGGGGACAGGAACTGAAAAACTGTTTTTT
NA	TRBV27	NA	TRBJ2-4	CASSQRGGKNIQYF	TGTGCCAGCAGTCAGAGGGGGGGCAAAAACATTCAGTACTTC
NA	TRBV28	NA	TRBJ1-2	CASSLAPGGFAYTF	TGTGCCAGCAGTTTGGCGCCGGGAGGGTTCGCCTACACCTTC
NA	TRBV18	NA	TRBJ2-7	CASSPGYEQYF	TGTGCCAGCTCACCCGGCTACGAGCAGTACTTC
NA	TRBV6-6	TRBD1	TRBJ1-1	CASRQGADSEAFF	TGTGCCAGCAGACAGGGGGCAGATTCTGAAGCTTTCTTT
NA	TRBV9	TRBD2	TRBJ2-3	CASSVTRGGDTQYF	TGTGCCAGCAGCGTCACCCGGGGGGGGGATACGCAGTATTTT
few	TRBV15	TRBD1	TRBJ1-4	CATSREQGRNEKLFF	TGTGCCACCAGCAGAGAACAGGGGCGTAATGAAAAACTGTTTTTT
NA	TRBV13	TRBD1	TRBJ1-2	CASSLVGQGYYGYTF	TGTGCCAGCAGCTTAGTAGGACAGGGGTACTATGGCTACACCTTC
few	TRBV4-1	NA	TRBJ2-4	CASSQDPGSVAKNIQYF	TGCGCCAGCAGCCAAGATCCCGGGAGCGTTGCCAAAAACATTCAGTACTTC
NA	TRBV27	NA	TRBJ1-2	CASSLNAEPYYGYTF	TGTGCCAGCAGTTTAAATGCAGAACCTTACTATGGCTACACCTTC
NA	TRBV7-6	TRBD1	TRBJ2-5	CASSLSGQGRETQYF	TGTGCCAGCAGCTTATCGGGACAGGGGCGGGAGACCCAGTACTTC
NA	TRBV7-8	TRBD2	TRBJ2-3	CASSLGPAGKYF	TGTGCCAGCAGCTTAGGTCCAGCGGGGAAGTATTTT
NA	TRBV27	TRBD2	TRBJ2-1	CASSLTGLAGDTYNEQFF	TGTGCCAGCAGTCTCACAGGACTAGCGGGAGATACCTACAATGAGCAGTTCTTC
NA	TRBV18	TRBD2	TRBJ2-1	CASSPRNGGAYNEQFF	TGTGCCAGCTCACCACGGAACGGGGGGGCCTACAATGAGCAGTTCTTC
NA	TRBV28	NA	TRBJ2-7	CASSPGGRAYEQYF	TGTGCCAGCAGTCCTGGGGGGAGAGCCTACGAGCAGTACTTC
once	TRBV9	NA	TRBJ2-2	CASSVATVGELFF	TGTGCCAGCAGCGTAGCTACGGTCGGGGAGCTGTTTTTT